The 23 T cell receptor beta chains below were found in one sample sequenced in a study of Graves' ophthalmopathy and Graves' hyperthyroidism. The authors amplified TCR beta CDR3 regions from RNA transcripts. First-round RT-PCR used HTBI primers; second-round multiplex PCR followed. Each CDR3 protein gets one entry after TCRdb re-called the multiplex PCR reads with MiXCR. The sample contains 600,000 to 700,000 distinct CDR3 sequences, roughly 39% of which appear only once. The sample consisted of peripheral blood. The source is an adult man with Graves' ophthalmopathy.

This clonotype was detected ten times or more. CDR3 in amino acids: CASTPGQDYSPLHF. As DNA, the CDR3 is TGTGCCAGCACCCCGGGACAGGACTATTCACCCCTCCACTTT. The chain links TRBV9 to TRBJ1-6; 8 nucleotides match TRBD1. After removal of 6 bases from V and 8 bases from J, the junction contained 7 bases not matched to a gene. Germline CDR1 SGDLS, CDR2 YYNGEE. The CDR3 is 14 amino acids.

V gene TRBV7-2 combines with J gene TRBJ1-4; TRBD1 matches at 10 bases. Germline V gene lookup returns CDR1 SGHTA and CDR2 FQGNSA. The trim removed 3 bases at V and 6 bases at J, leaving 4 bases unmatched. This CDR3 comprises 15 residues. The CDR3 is CASSLVGQGDEKLFF. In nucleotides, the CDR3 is TGTGCCAGCAGCTTGGTAGGACAGGGGGATGAAAAACTGTTTTTT.

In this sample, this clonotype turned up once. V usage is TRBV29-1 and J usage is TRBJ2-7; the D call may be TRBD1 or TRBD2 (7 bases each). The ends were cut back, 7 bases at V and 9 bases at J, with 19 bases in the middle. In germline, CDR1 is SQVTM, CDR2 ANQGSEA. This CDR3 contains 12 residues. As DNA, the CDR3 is TGCAGCGGGGGGGGCCAAGGGGGCGTGCAGTACTTC. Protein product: CSGGGQGGVQYF.

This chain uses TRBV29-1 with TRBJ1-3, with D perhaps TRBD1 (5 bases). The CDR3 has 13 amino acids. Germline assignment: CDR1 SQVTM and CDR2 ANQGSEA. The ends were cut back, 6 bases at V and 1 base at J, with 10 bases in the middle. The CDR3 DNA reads TGCAGCGTGGGACTAGCGTCTGGAAACACCATATATTTT. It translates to CSVGLASGNTIYF.

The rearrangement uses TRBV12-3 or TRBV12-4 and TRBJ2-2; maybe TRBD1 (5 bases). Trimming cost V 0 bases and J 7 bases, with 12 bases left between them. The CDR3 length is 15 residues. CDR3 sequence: CASSLAIGRDGELFF. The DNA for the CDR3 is TGTGCCAGCAGTTTAGCGATAGGCAGGGACGGGGAGCTGTTTTTT.

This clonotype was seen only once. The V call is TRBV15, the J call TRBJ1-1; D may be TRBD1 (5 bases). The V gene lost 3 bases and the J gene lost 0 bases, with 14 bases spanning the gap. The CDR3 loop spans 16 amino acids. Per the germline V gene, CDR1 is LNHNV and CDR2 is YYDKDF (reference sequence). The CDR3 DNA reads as TGTGCCACCAGCAGCGTTGGGGCCAGTATGAACACTGAAGCTTTCTTT. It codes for CATSSVGASMNTEAFF. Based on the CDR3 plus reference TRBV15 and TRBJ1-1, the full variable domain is DAMVIQNPRYQVTQFGKPVTLSCSQTLNHNVMYWYQQKSSQAPKLLFHYYDKDFNNEADTPDNFQSRRPNTSFCFLDIRSPGLGDTAMYLCATSSVGASMNTEAFFGQGTRLTVV.

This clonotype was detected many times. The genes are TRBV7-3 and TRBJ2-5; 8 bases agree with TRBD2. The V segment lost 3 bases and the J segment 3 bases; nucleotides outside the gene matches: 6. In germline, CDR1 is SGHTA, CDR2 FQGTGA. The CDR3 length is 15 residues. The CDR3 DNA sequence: TGTGCCAGCAGCTTGGGCGGGGGGCTTGAAGAGACCCAGTACTTC. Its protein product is CASSLGGGLEETQYF.

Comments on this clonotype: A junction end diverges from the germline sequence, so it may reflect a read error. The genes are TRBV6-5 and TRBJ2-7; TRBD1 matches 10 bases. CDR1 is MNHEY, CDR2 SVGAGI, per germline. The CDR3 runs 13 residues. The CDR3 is CAGRRQGADEQYF. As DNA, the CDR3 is TGTGCCGGCAGAAGACAGGGGGCTGACGAGCAGTACTTC.

As DNA, the CDR3 is TGTGCCAGCAGCAGATTAGGGGGGCTGGTGAACACTGAAGCTTTCTTT. Amino acids: CASSRLGGLVNTEAFF. This chain connects TRBV7-9 to TRBJ1-1; weak D call: TRBD1 (6 bases). CDR3 length: 16 amino acids. The V gene lost 5 bases and the J gene lost 0 bases, with 16 bases spanning the gap. Per the germline V gene, CDR1 is SEHNR and CDR2 is FQNEAQ (reference sequence).

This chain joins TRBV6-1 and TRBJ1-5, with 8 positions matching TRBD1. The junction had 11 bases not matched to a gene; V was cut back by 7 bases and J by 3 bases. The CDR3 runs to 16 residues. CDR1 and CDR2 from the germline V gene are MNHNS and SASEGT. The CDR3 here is CASNNGQGVANQPQHF. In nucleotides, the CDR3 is TGTGCCAGCAACAACGGACAGGGTGTCGCCAATCAGCCCCAGCATTTT.

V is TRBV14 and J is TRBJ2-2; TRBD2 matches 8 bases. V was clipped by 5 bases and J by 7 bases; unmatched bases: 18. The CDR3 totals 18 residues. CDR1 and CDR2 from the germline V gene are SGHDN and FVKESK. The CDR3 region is CASSVDFGRADFNGELFF. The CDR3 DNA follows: TGTGCCAGCAGCGTAGATTTCGGGAGGGCCGATTTTAACGGGGAGCTGTTTTTT.

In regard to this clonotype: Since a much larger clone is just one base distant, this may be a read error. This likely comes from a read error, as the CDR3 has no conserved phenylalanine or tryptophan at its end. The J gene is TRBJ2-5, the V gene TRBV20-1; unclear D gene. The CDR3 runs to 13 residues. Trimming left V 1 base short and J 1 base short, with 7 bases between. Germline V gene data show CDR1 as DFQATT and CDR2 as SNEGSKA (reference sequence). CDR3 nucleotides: TGCAGTGCTAGAGGGGCACTCCAAGAGACCCAGTACTGC. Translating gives CSARGALQETQYC.

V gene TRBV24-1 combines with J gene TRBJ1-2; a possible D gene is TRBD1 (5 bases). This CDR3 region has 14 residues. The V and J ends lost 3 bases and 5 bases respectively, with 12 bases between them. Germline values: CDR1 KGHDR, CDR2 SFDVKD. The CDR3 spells CATSDAGRQYGYTF. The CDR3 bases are TGTGCCACCAGTGATGCGGGACGACAGTATGGCTACACCTTC.

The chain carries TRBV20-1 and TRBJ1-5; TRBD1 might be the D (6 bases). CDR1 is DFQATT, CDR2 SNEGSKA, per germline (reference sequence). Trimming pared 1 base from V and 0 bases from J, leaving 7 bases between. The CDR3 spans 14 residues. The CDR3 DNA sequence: TGCAGTGCTAGAGGGGGACATAGCAATCAGCCCCAGCATTTT. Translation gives CSARGGHSNQPQHF.

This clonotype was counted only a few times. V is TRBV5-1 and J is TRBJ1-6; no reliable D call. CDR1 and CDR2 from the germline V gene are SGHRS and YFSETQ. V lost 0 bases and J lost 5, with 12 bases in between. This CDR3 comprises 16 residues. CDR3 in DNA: TGCGCCAGCAGCTTGGGGATTGGTCAGAATAATTCACCCCTCCACTTT. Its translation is CASSLGIGQNNSPLHF.

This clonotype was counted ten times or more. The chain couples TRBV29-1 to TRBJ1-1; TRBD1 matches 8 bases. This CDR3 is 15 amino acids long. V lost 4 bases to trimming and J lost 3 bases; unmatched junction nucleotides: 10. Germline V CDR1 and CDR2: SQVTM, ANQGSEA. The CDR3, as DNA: TGCAGCGTTGGAGCCCGACAGGGGAGGGACACTGAAGCTTTCTTT. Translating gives CSVGARQGRDTEAFF.

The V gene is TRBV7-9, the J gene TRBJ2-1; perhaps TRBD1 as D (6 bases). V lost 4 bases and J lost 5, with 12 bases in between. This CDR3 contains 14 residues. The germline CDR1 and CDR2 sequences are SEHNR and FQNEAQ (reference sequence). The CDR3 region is CASSSGTPNNEQFF. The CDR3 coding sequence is TGTGCCAGCAGCTCCGGGACACCCAACAATGAGCAGTTCTTC.

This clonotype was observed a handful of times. CDR3 loop: CASSSRGGQGIQETQYF. The CDR3 bases are TGTGCCAGCAGTTCGAGGGGAGGACAGGGGATTCAAGAGACCCAGTACTTC. J is TRBJ2-5 and V is TRBV13; 9 nucleotides match TRBD1. The germline CDR1 and CDR2 sequences are PRHDT and FYEKMQ (reference sequence). V gave up 6 bases and J gave up 2 bases; unmatched junction bases: 13. CDR3 length equals 17 residues.

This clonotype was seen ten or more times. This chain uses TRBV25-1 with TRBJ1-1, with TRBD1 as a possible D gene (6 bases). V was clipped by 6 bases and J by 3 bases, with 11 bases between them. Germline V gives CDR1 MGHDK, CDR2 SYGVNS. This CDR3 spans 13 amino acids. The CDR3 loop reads CASRRTDHTEAFF. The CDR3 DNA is TGTGCCAGCAGACGGACAGACCACACTGAAGCTTTCTTT.

The CDR3 DNA follows: TGTGCCTGGAGAGAGGCAGGGGGGATAGATCAGCCCCAGCATTTT. Translating gives CAWREAGGIDQPQHF. J is TRBJ1-5 and V is TRBV30; 7 nucleotides agree with TRBD1. The germline V gene encodes CDR1 GTSNPN and CDR2 SVGIG (reference sequence). With V trimmed by 3 bases and J by 5 bases, 10 bases remained unmatched. This CDR3 has 15 residues.

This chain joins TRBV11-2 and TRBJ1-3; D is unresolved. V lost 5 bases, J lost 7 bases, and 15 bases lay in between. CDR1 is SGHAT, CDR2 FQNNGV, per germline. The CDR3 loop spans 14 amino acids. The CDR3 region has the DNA TGTGCCAGCAGCCCCCGGACTAGCCGGAACACCATATATTTT. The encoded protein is CASSPRTSRNTIYF.

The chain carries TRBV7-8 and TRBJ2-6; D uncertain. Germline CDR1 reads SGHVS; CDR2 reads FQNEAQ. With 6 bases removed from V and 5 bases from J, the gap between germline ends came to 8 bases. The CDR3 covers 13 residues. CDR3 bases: TGTGCCAGCAGATCGGTATGGGCCAACGTCCTGACTTTC. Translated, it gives CASRSVWANVLTF.

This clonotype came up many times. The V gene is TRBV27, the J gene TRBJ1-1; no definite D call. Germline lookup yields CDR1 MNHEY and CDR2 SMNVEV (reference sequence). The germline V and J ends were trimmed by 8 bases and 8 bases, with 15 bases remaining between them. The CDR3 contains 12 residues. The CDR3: CASLTPRGEAFF. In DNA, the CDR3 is TGTGCCAGCCTCACCCCGCGTGGGGAAGCTTTCTTT.